The text below deals with one T cell receptor (beta chain). Its antigen is unidentified. Its ends do not fully match the called genes, so a read error is possible. The entry originates in a study of shared clonotypes between healthy human individuals. The study's findings and limits: As a rule, naive subsets had a larger estimated richness than memory subsets. The generation probabilities recorded for non-shared clonotypes fell below those of clonotypes shared by all four donors.

Using immunoSEQ multiplex PCR, the repertoire was profiled, and TCRdb retains in-frame clones only, with some absent. The sample holds under 850,000 clones; nearly 95% are singletons and the top ten take about 24%. CDR1 MNHNS and CDR2 SASEGT come from the germline V gene. The CDR3 extends over 19 amino acids. Naive CD8 cells, CD45RO-negative and positively selected for CCR7, excluded terminally differentiated effector memory CD45RA+ cells. There were only Caucasian adults among the donors, and all lived in Nashville, Tennessee. V and J are TRBV6-1 and TRBJ2-1; 13 bases fit TRBD2. Sequenced: naive CD8+ T cells sorted from blood. The TCR sequence derives from a man aged 25 to 40 in good health. The CDR3: CASSKAGTSGIDPYNEQFF. The CDR3 DNA reads as TGTGCCAGCAGTAAAGCCGGGACTAGCGGGATAGATCCCTACAATGAGCAGTTCTTC.